This T cell receptor beta chain appears in the sequencing data of a study of somatic mutations in cytotoxic T cells in rheumatoid arthritis. Study as a whole: Patient blood, about 27 ml in EDTA, was obtained immediately after diagnosis and prior to the start of any treatment.

The CDR3 covers 14 residues. Between the trimmed V and J ends, which lost 4 bases and 3 bases, there was a span of 9 bases. From germline, CDR1 is LGHNA and CDR2 YSLEER. Sequencing used immunoSEQ multiplex PCR; TCRdb keeps in-frame clones, though not all of them. The table shows 15,000 to 20,000 clones, with about 80% occurring only once. Study outcomes and limitations: With about 65 patients examined, 7 or 8 had a largest CD8+ clone exceeding 20% of CD8+ cells. Rheumatoid arthritis patients, but not healthy controls, exhibited increasing CD8+ clonality with age.

This clone was recorded once. Its target is not known. The J gene is TRBJ1-4, the V gene TRBV4-3; D gene uncertain. Sequenced sample: CD8+ T cells sorted from blood. This clonotype was sampled from a man aged 18 to 29 with rheumatoid arthritis. CDR3 sequence reads: CASSPRTANEKLFF. The CDR3 region has the DNA TGCGCCAGCAGCCCTCGGACGGCTAATGAAAAACTGTTTTTT.